Each of the 10 T cell receptor beta chains below was sequenced from the same sample in a study of blood T cell repertoires in COVID-19. The protocol was immunoSEQ multiplex PCR, while the TCRdb copy is restricted to in-frame clones and leaves out a portion. The top ten clones hold over 10% of a sample with 200,000 to 250,000 clones, 80% of them seen once. Material: peripheral blood. These receptor sequences come from a human donor in a cohort sampled during active COVID-19.

The rearrangement joins TRBV9 to TRBJ2-3, with 7 bases lining up with TRBD1. Germline CDR1 reads SGDLS; CDR2 reads YYNGEE. With 0 bases clipped from V and 1 base from J, the junction kept 5 bases outside the gene matches. This CDR3 contains 16 residues. CDR3 region: CASSVDGDRGTDTQYF. The DNA for the CDR3 is TGTGCCAGCAGCGTAGACGGCGACAGGGGCACAGATACGCAGTATTTT.

This clone was observed once. The chain uses TRBV24-1 and TRBJ1-2; weak D call: TRBD1 (6 bases). This CDR3 comprises 18 residues. Trimming left V 5 bases short and J 5 bases short, with 26 bases between. CDR1 KGHDR and CDR2 SFDVKD come from the germline V gene. CDR3: CATSGTGGPTGGGYGYTF. The CDR3 DNA reads as TGTGCCACCAGTGGTACGGGGGGACCCACCGGAGGGGGTTATGGCTACACCTTC.

The chain has TRBV29-1 and TRBJ2-7, with TRBD1 matching over 9 bases. The CDR3 covers 19 residues. J lost 2 bases, V lost 2 bases, and 19 bases had no gene match. Germline CDR1 is SQVTM and CDR2 is ANQGSEA. CDR3 coding DNA: TGCAGCGTTGAAATGGCTCCGTACAGGGGGCCCACGGGTGCCTACGAGCAGTACTTC. This encodes CSVEMAPYRGPTGAYEQYF.

The V and J genes are TRBV6-2 or TRBV6-3 and TRBJ2-1; TRBD2 matches at 7 bases. This CDR3 has 16 residues. The V and J ends lost 1 base and 2 bases, in that order; junction bases with no gene match: 5. CDR1 is MNHEY, CDR2 SVGEGT, per germline. The CDR3 sequence is CASSYWGGVTYNEQFF. Here the CDR3 DNA reads TGTGCCAGCAGTTACTGGGGGGGGGTCACCTACAATGAGCAGTTCTTC.

A remark on this clone: This CDR3 is also generated by other DNA sequences in the sample. The chain recombines TRBV5-1 with TRBJ1-1; no clear D. Germline assignment: CDR1 SGHRS and CDR2 YFSETQ. Trimming cost V 0 bases and J 1 base, with 7 bases left between them. The CDR3 covers 14 residues. CDR3 protein: CASSLGGENTEAFF. The CDR3 nucleotides are TGCGCCAGCAGCTTGGGGGGAGAGAACACTGAAGCTTTCTTT.

The CDR3 DNA reads as TGTGCTAGTGGTTTGGACAGGTGGGATACGCAGTATTTT. It is translated as CASGLDRWDTQYF. The chain carries TRBV12-5 and TRBJ2-3; a weak D match, TRBD1 (5 bases). V was trimmed by 1 base and J by 6 bases, leaving 8 bases between them. The CDR3 contains 13 residues. Germline V gives CDR1 LGHNT, CDR2 FRNRAP.

This chain links TRBV19 with TRBJ2-4, with a weak D call TRBD2 (5 bases). Germline V CDR1 and CDR2: LNHDA, SQIVND (reference sequence). CDR3 length equals 16 residues. V was trimmed by 9 bases and J by 0 bases, leaving 18 bases between them. The CDR3 nucleotides read TGTGCCAGCGGGAACGGGCAAGGAGAAGCCAAAAACATTCAGTACTTC. This codes for CASGNGQGEAKNIQYF.

V usage is TRBV29-1 and J usage is TRBJ1-5, with TRBD1 identical over 7 bases. From germline, CDR1 is SQVTM and CDR2 ANQGSEA. CDR3 length: 14 amino acids. The V and J ends lost 5 bases and 0 bases, in that order; junction bases with no gene match: 4. The CDR3: CSVRDSYSNQPQHF. The CDR3, as DNA: TGCAGCGTTCGGGACAGTTATAGCAATCAGCCCCAGCATTTT.

The chain carries TRBV11-3 and TRBJ2-7, with a possible D match to TRBD1 (5 bases). Germline V gene lookup returns CDR1 SGHNT and CDR2 YENEEA. This CDR3 spans 13 amino acids. With 5 bases removed from V and 6 bases from J, the gap between germline ends came to 14 bases. This CDR3 reads CASSPQGYGEQYF. Here the CDR3 DNA reads TGTGCCAGCAGCCCTCAGGGTTACGGCGAGCAGTACTTC.

The chain recombines TRBV11-3 with TRBJ2-3; D gene ambiguous. CDR1 and CDR2 (germline): SGHNT, YENEEA. The CDR3 runs to 15 residues. Trimming cost V 1 base and J 0 bases, with 8 bases left between them. In nucleotides, the CDR3 is TGTGCCAGCAGCTTAGGCGTTGCTAGCACAGATACGCAGTATTTT. Its translation is CASSLGVASTDTQYF.